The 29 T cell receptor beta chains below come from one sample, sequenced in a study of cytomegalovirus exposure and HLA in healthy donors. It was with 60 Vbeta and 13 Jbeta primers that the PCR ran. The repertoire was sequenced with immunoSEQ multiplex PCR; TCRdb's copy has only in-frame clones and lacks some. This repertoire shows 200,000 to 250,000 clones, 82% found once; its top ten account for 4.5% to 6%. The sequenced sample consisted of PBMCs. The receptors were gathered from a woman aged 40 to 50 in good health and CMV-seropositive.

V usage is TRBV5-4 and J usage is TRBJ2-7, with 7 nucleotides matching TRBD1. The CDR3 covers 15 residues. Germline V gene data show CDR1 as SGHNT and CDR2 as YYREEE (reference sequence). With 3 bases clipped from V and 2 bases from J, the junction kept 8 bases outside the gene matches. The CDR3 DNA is TGTGCCAGCAGCTCACCGACAGGGTCAACCTACGAGCAGTACTTC. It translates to CASSSPTGSTYEQYF.

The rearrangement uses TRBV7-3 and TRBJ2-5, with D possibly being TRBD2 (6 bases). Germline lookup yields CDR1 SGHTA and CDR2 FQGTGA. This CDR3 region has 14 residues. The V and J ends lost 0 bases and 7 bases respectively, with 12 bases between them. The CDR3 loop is CASSLTGGRGTQYF. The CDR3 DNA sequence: TGTGCCAGCAGCTTAACGGGAGGAAGAGGGACCCAGTACTTC.

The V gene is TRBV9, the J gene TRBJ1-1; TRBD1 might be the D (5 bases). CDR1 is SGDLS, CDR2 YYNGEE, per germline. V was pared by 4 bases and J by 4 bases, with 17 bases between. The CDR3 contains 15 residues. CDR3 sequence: CASSTGGYQGTEAFF. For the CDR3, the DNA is TGTGCCAGCAGCACTGGGGGGTATCAGGGCACTGAAGCTTTCTTT.

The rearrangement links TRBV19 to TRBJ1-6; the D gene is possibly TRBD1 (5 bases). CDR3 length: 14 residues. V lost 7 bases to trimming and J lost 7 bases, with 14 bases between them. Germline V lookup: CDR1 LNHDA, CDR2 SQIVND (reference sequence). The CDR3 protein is CASKRTYSNSPLHF. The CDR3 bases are TGTGCCAGTAAAAGGACATACTCCAATTCACCCCTCCACTTT.

The CDR3 sequence is CASSDSMGGGQPQHF. CDR3 sequence (DNA): TGTGCCAGCAGTGATAGTATGGGCGGAGGACAGCCCCAGCATTTT. The chain uses TRBV6-1 and TRBJ1-5, with no clear D. The V end lost 3 bases, the J end lost 7 bases, and 16 bases lay between the germline ends. The CDR3 loop spans 15 amino acids. Germline V lookup: CDR1 MNHNS, CDR2 SASEGT.

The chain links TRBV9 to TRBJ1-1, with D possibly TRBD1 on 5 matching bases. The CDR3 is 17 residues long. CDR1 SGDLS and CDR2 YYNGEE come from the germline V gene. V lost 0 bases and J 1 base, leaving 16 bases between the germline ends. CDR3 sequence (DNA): TGTGCCAGCAGCGTAGGTCATGGAGGGGTTAAGAACACTGAAGCTTTCTTT. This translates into CASSVGHGGVKNTEAFF.

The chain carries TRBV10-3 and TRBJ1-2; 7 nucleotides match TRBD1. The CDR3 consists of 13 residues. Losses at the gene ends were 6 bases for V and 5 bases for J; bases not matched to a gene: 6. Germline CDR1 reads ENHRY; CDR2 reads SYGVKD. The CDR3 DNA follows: TGTGCCATCAGGGAGACAGGGTATTATGGCTACACCTTC. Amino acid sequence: CAIRETGYYGYTF.

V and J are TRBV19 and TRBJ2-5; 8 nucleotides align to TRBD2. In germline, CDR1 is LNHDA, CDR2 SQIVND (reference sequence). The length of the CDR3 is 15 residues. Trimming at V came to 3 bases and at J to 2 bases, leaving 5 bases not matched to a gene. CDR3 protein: CASSILAGLQETQYF. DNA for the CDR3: TGTGCCAGTAGTATTTTAGCGGGGCTTCAAGAGACCCAGTACTTC.

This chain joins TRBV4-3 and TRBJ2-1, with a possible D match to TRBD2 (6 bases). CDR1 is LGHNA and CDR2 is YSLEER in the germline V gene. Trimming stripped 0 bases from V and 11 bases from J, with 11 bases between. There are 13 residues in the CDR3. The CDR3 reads CASSQDWGGQQFF. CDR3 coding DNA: TGCGCCAGCAGCCAAGATTGGGGAGGACAGCAGTTCTTC.

The CDR3 here is CASSFGLAGKETQYF. DNA for the CDR3: TGTGCCAGCAGCTTTGGACTAGCGGGAAAAGAGACCCAGTACTTC. This sequence joins TRBV7-9 and TRBJ2-5, with 12 bases matching TRBD2. The CDR3 consists of 15 residues. Trimming cost V 3 bases and J 3 bases; bases outside gene matches: 2. Germline-derived CDR1 and CDR2 are SEHNR and FQNEAQ (reference sequence).

The CDR3 region is CASSRIGASYNEQFF. Here the CDR3 DNA reads TGTGCCAGCAGTCGTATAGGGGCCTCCTACAATGAGCAGTTCTTC. The V gene is TRBV6-5, the J gene TRBJ2-1, with TRBD1 as a possible D gene (5 bases). CDR3 length: 15 amino acids. The germline gives CDR1 MNHEY, CDR2 SVGAGI. V lost 5 bases, J lost 0 bases, and 11 bases lay in between.

The CDR3 sequence is CASSLLTGGGSNGYTF. The CDR3 bases are TGTGCCAGCAGCTTATTGACAGGGGGCGGCTCTAATGGCTACACCTTC. The rearrangement uses TRBV7-9 and TRBJ1-2; TRBD1 agrees at 10 bases. From germline, CDR1 is SEHNR and CDR2 FQNEAQ (reference sequence). V was pared by 2 bases and J by 6 bases, with 9 bases of the junction left unmatched. CDR3 size: 16 residues.

The CDR3 nucleotides read TGTGCCACCTCCTCTACCACAGATACGCAGTATTTT. Amino acid sequence: CATSSTTDTQYF. The chain joins TRBV7-3 to TRBJ2-3, with D hard to call. Germline V CDR1 and CDR2: SGHTA, FQGTGA. V was cut by 10 bases and J by 2 bases, with 10 bases left in between. CDR3 length: 12 amino acids.

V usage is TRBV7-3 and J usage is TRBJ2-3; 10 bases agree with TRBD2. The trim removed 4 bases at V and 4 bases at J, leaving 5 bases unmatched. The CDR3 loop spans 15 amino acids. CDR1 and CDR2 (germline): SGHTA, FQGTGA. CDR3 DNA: TGTGCCAGCAGCTCTAGGAGCGGGAGGGCAGATACGCAGTATTTT. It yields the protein CASSSRSGRADTQYF.

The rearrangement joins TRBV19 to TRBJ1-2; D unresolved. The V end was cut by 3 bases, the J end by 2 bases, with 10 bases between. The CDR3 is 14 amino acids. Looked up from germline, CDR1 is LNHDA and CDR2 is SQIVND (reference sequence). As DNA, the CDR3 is TGTGCCAGTAGTATGCAGGCAAGAAACTATGGCTACACCTTC. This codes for CASSMQARNYGYTF.

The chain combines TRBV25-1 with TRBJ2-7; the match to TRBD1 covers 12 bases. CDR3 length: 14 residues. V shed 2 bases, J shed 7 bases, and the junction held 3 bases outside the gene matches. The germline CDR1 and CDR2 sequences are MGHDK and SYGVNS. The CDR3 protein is CASSEGDRGREQYF. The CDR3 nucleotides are TGTGCCAGCAGTGAAGGGGACAGGGGGCGGGAGCAGTACTTC.

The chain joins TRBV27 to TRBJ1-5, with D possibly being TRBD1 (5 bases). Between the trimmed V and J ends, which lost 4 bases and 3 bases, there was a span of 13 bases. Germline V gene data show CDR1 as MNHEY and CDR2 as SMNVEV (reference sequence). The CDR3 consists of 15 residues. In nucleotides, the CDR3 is TGTGCCAGCAGTTCCGCACCAGGGTACAATCAGCCCCAGCATTTT. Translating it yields CASSSAPGYNQPQHF.

CDR3 nucleotide sequence: TGTGCCAGCAGTTTCGAGCCTAGAAACGAGCAGTACTTC. This encodes CASSFEPRNEQYF. The J gene is TRBJ2-7, the V gene TRBV7-3; the D is unclear. Germline V lookup: CDR1 SGHTA, CDR2 FQGTGA. V was trimmed by 6 bases and J by 5 bases, leaving 14 bases between them. This CDR3 has 13 residues.

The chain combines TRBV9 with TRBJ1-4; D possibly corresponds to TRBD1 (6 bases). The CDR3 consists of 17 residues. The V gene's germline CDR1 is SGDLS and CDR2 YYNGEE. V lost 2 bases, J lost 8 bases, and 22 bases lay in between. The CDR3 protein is CASSVRAGTIRKEKLFF. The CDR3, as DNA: TGTGCCAGCAGCGTCCGAGCAGGGACAATCAGGAAGGAAAAACTGTTTTTT. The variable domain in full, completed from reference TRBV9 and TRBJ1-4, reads DSGVTQTPKHLITATGQRVTLRCSPRSGDLSVYWYQQSLDQGLQFLIQYYNGEERAKGNILERFSAQQFPDLHSELNLSSLELGDSALYFCASSVRAGTIRKEKLFFGSGTQLSVL.

CDR3 residues: CASSSPGQGRTGELFF. CDR3 nucleotides: TGTGCCAGTAGTTCCCCTGGACAGGGTAGGACCGGGGAGCTGTTTTTT. This rearrangement joins TRBV19 to TRBJ2-2; TRBD1 matches at 8 bases. V lost 5 bases, J lost 5 bases, and 10 bases stayed unmatched. The CDR3 extends over 16 amino acids. Germline V gene sequence: CDR1 LNHDA, CDR2 SQIVND (reference sequence).

The DNA for the CDR3 is TGCGCCAGCAGTGACGGCAGGAACTATGGCTACACCTTC. It specifies CASSDGRNYGYTF. The gene calls are TRBV10-1 and TRBJ1-2; D not resolved. The ends were cut back, 3 bases at V and 2 bases at J, with 7 bases in the middle. Per the germline V gene, CDR1 is WNHNN and CDR2 is SYGVQD (reference sequence). The CDR3 contains 13 residues.

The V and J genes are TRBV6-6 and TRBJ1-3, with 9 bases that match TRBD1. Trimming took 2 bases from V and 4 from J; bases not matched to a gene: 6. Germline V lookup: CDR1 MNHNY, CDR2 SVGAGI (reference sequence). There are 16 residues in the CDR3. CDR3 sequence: CASSYGDRVSGNTIYF. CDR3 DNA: TGTGCCAGCAGTTACGGGGACAGGGTCTCCGGAAACACCATATATTTT.

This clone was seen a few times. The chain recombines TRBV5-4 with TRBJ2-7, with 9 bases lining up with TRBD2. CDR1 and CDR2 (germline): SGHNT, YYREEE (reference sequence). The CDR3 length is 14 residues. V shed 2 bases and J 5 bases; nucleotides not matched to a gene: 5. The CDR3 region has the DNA TGTGCCAGCAGCTTCAAAGCGGGAGGCAACGAGCAGTACTTC. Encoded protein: CASSFKAGGNEQYF. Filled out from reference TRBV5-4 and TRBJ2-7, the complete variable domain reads ETGVTQSPTHLIKTRGQQVTLRCSSQSGHNTVSWYQQALGQGPQFIFQYYREEENGRGNFPPRFSGLQFPNYSSELNVNALELDDSALYLCASSFKAGGNEQYFGPGTRLTVT.

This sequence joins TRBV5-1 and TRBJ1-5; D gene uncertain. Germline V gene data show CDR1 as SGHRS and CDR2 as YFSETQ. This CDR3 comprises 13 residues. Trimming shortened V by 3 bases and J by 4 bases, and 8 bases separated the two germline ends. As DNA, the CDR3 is TGCGCCAGCAGCTACGGCGGGAATCAGCCCCAGCATTTT. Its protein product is CASSYGGNQPQHF.

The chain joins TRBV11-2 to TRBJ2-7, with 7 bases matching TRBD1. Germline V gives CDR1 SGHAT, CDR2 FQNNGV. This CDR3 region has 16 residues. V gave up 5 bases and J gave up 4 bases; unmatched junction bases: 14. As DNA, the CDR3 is TGTGCCAGCAGCCCAAATCATGCGACAGGGTCATACGAGCAGTACTTC. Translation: CASSPNHATGSYEQYF.

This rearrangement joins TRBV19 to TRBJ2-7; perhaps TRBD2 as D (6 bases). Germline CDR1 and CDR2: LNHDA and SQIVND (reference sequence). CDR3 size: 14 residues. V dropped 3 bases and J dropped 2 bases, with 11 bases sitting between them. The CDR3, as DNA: TGTGCCAGTAGTATTGAAGCGGGCCCCTACGAGCAGTACTTC. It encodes CASSIEAGPYEQYF.

The CDR3 sequence: CASSYSQGQGFF. CDR3 sequence (DNA): TGTGCCAGCAGCTACAGCCAGGGGCAGGGTTTCTTT. This chain connects TRBV11-2 to TRBJ1-1, with D tentatively TRBD1 (6 bases). This CDR3 region has 12 residues. In germline, CDR1 is SGHAT, CDR2 FQNNGV. V lost 4 bases and J lost 13, with 16 bases in between.

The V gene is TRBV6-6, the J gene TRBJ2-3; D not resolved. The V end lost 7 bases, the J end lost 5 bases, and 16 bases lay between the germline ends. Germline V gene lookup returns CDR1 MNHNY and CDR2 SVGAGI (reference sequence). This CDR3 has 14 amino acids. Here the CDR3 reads CASTYSPTLDTQYF. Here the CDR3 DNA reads TGTGCCAGCACCTACAGCCCAACACTAGATACGCAGTATTTT.

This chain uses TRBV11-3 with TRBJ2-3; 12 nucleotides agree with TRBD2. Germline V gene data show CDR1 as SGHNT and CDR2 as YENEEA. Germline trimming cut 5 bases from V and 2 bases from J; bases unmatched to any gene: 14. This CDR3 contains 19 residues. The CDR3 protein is CASSPSRPSGRVITDTQYF. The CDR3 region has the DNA TGTGCCAGCAGCCCAAGTAGGCCTAGCGGGAGGGTTATCACAGATACGCAGTATTTT.